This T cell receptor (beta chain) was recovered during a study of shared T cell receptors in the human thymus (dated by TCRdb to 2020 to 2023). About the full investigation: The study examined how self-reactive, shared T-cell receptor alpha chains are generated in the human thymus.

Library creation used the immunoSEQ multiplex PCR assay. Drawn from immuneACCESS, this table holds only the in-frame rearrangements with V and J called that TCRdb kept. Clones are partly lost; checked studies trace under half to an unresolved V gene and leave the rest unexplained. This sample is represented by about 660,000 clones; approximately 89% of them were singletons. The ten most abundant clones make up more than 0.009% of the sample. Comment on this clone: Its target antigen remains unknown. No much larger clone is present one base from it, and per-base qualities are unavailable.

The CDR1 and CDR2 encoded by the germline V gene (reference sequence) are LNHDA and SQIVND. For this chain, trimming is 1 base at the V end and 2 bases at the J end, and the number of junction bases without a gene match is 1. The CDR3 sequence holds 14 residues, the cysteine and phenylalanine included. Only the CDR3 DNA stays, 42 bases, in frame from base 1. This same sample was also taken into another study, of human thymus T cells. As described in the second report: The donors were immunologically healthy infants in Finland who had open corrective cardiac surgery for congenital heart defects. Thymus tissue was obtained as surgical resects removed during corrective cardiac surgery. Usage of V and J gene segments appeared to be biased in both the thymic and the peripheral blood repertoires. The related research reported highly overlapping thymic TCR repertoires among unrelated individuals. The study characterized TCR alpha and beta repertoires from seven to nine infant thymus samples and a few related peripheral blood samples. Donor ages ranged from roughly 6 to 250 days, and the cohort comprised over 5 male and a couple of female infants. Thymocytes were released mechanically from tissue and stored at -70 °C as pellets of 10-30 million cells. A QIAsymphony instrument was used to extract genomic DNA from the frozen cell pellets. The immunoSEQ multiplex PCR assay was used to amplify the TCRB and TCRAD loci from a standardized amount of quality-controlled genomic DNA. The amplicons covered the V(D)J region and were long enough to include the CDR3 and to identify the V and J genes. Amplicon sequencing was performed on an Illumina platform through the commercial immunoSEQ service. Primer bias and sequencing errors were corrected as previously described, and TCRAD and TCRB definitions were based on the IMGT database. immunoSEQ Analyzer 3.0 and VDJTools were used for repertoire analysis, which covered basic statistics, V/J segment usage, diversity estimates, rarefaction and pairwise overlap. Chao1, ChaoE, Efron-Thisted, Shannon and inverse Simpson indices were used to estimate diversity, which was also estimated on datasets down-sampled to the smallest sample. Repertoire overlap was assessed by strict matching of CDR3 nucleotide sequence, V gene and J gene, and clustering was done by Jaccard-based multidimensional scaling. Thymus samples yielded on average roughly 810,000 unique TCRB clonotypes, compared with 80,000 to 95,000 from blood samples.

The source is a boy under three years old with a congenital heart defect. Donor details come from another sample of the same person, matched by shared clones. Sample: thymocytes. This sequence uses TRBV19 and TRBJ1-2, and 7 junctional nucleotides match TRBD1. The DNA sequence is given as TGTGCCAGTAGTATAGGACAGGGCAACTATGGCTACACCTTC. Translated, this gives CASSIGQGNYGYTF. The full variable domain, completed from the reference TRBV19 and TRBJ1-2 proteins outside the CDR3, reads DGGITQSPKYLFRKEGQNVTLSCEQNLNHDAMYWYRQDPGQGLRLIYYSQIVNDFQKGDIAEGYSVSREKKESFPLTVTSAQKNPTAFYLCASSIGQGNYGYTFGSGTRLTVV.